These 17 T cell receptor beta chains came from one sample sequenced in a study of T-cell memory formation after mild COVID-19. A single record per CDR3 protein comes from TCRdb applying MiXCR to the 5' RACE reads. The sample includes about 120,000 distinct CDR3 sequences, about 16% of them seen just once. Sequencing used PBMCs or a T cell subset sorted from them (not recorded which). These TCRs come from an adult woman who had mild COVID-19 (a few samples of this study predate the infection). Cell type and time point are not known.

The chain recombines TRBV5-1 with TRBJ1-4; D remains ambiguous. The V and J ends lost 4 bases and 9 bases respectively, with 7 bases between them. The CDR3 is 11 amino acids. Germline values: CDR1 SGHRS, CDR2 YFSETQ. CDR3 residues: CASSPPQKLFF. The CDR3 coding sequence is TGCGCCAGCAGCCCCCCACAAAAACTGTTTTTT.

This clonotype was seen many times. V usage is TRBV7-8 and J usage is TRBJ2-1, with D hard to call. CDR1 and CDR2 from the germline V gene are SGHVS and FQNEAQ. V lost 4 bases and J 6 bases, leaving 1 base between the germline ends. This CDR3 has 10 amino acids. In DNA form, the CDR3 reads TGTGCCAGCAGCTCCAATGAGCAGTTCTTC. It yields the protein CASSSNEQFF.

This chain uses TRBV9 with TRBJ2-3; tentatively, D is TRBD1 or TRBD2 (5 bases each). The CDR3 extends over 15 amino acids. The V gene lost 6 bases and the J gene lost 2 bases, with 16 bases spanning the gap. Germline CDR1 is SGDLS and CDR2 is YYNGEE. CDR3 nucleotides: TGTGCCAGCACCAGAGCCGGGACCGCCACAGATACGCAGTATTTT. Residues: CASTRAGTATDTQYF.

This clonotype was seen a handful of times. This sequence joins TRBV6-6 and TRBJ2-3; D is tentatively TRBD1 or TRBD2 (6 bases each). Trimming cost V 8 bases and J 2 bases, with 14 bases left between them. Per the germline V gene, CDR1 is MNHNY and CDR2 is SVGAGI (reference sequence). The CDR3 consists of 14 residues. CDR3 sequence (DNA): TGTGCCAGCCGAGAGGGGGGCGCCACAGATACGCAGTATTTT. Amino acids: CASREGGATDTQYF.

The J gene is TRBJ2-3, the V gene TRBV4-3, with 7 nucleotides matching TRBD2. The junction had 8 bases not matched to a gene; V was cut back by 2 bases and J by 6 bases. This CDR3 region has 15 residues. Germline lookup yields CDR1 LGHNA and CDR2 YSLEER. CDR3 protein: CASSQIGRVADTQYF. In nucleotides, the CDR3 is TGCGCCAGCAGCCAAATAGGGAGGGTAGCGGATACGCAGTATTTT.

This clonotype was picked up many times. The CDR3 region has the DNA TGTGCCAGCAGTCGCCCTCGAGGGTCCTACGAGCAGTACTTC. Encoded protein: CASSRPRGSYEQYF. The V and J genes are TRBV6-8 and TRBJ2-7; perhaps TRBD2 as D (5 bases). Per the germline V gene, CDR1 is MNHGY and CDR2 is SAAAGT. This CDR3 contains 14 residues. Deletions cut 5 bases from V and 1 base from J, with 12 bases between.

This clonotype was observed a handful of times. J is TRBJ2-7 and V is TRBV7-8; 11 bases fit TRBD1. Germline CDR1 SGHVS, CDR2 FQNEAQ. V lost 1 base to trimming and J lost 2 bases; unmatched junction nucleotides: 1. The CDR3 is made up of 15 amino acids. The CDR3 DNA reads TGTGCCAGCAGCTTAGGGGGACAGGGGGCCTACGAGCAGTACTTC. Translation gives CASSLGGQGAYEQYF.

Only a few counts were recorded for this clonotype. J is TRBJ2-3 and V is TRBV2; D is possibly TRBD2 (5 bases). V was trimmed by 6 bases and J by 4 bases, leaving 11 bases between them. The CDR3 contains 13 residues. CDR1 SNHLY and CDR2 FYNNEI come from the germline V gene. DNA of the CDR3: TGTGCCAGCAGGGCAGGACTGGCAGATACGCAGTATTTT. It is translated as CASRAGLADTQYF.

There are a few counts of this clonotype. The V gene is TRBV4-3, the J gene TRBJ2-7; 13 nucleotides align to TRBD2. Trimming removed 1 base from V and 3 bases from J; junction bases left unmatched: 3. Germline assignment: CDR1 LGHNA and CDR2 YSLEER. The CDR3 runs to 16 residues. The CDR3 sequence: CASSQVWTSGSYEQYF. In nucleotides, the CDR3 is TGCGCCAGCAGCCAAGTATGGACTAGCGGGAGCTACGAGCAGTACTTC.

This clonotype was recorded a few times. V is TRBV5-1 and J is TRBJ2-3; D is undetermined. In germline, CDR1 is SGHRS, CDR2 YFSETQ. The CDR3 covers 12 residues. The V end was cut by 4 bases, the J end by 6 bases, with 9 bases between. In nucleotides, the CDR3 is TGCGCCAGCAGCCCGACTTGGGATACGCAGTATTTT. Its translation: CASSPTWDTQYF.

J is TRBJ1-2 and V is TRBV10-3; 10 bases are shared with TRBD1. V dropped 6 bases and J dropped 8; count of bases not matched to a gene: 3. Germline assignment: CDR1 ENHRY and CDR2 SYGVKD. The CDR3 consists of 12 residues. CDR3 residues: CAISGTGDGYTF. Written as DNA, the CDR3 is TGTGCCATCAGCGGGACAGGGGACGGCTACACCTTC.

The chain is built from TRBV4-2 and TRBJ2-3; TRBD2 matches 9 bases. The J segment lost 4 bases and the V segment lost 5 bases, leaving 7 bases of the junction unmatched. Germline V gene data show CDR1 as LGHNA and CDR2 as YNFKEQ. The length of the CDR3 is 15 residues. The CDR3 is CASSVIGGGADTQYF. In DNA form, the CDR3 reads TGTGCCAGCAGCGTAATTGGCGGGGGGGCAGATACGCAGTATTTT.

This clonotype was seen a few times. The V call is TRBV6-5, the J call TRBJ1-6; D is possibly TRBD1 (5 bases). There are 17 residues in the CDR3. Germline CDR1 MNHEY, CDR2 SVGAGI. V shed 0 bases and J shed 0 bases, with 9 bases lying between them. In nucleotides, the CDR3 is TGTGCCAGCAGTTACTCGAGGGGAAGCTCCTATAATTCACCCCTCCACTTT. It specifies CASSYSRGSSYNSPLHF.

The J gene is TRBJ1-1, the V gene TRBV15; a possible D gene is TRBD1 (5 bases). Germline assignment: CDR1 LNHNV and CDR2 YYDKDF (reference sequence). The V gene lost 1 base and the J gene lost 5 bases, with 8 bases spanning the gap. The CDR3 runs to 13 residues. The CDR3 is CATSRVRGTEAFF. The CDR3 coding sequence is TGTGCCACCAGCAGAGTGCGGGGGACTGAAGCTTTCTTT. The full variable domain, its missing parts supplied by reference TRBV15 and TRBJ1-1, is DAMVIQNPRYQVTQFGKPVTLSCSQTLNHNVMYWYQQKSSQAPKLLFHYYDKDFNNEADTPDNFQSRRPNTSFCFLDIRSPGLGDTAMYLCATSRVRGTEAFFGQGTRLTVV.

The chain employs TRBV29-1 and TRBJ2-5, with D uncertain. The CDR3 length is 13 residues. In germline, CDR1 is SQVTM, CDR2 ANQGSEA. V lost 7 bases and J 1 base, leaving 13 bases between the germline ends. The DNA of the CDR3 is TGCAGCGCCCAGATCGGACCCCAAGAGACCCAGTACTTC. Translating gives CSAQIGPQETQYF.

This clonotype was counted a few times. The rearrangement uses TRBV9 and TRBJ2-1; TRBD1 agrees at 7 bases. The V and J ends lost 3 bases and 2 bases, in that order; junction bases with no gene match: 5. This CDR3 comprises 15 residues. Per germline, CDR1 SGDLS and CDR2 YYNGEE. The CDR3: CASSARDSPYNEQFF. The CDR3 DNA sequence: TGTGCCAGCAGCGCCCGGGACAGTCCCTACAATGAGCAGTTCTTC.

The chain links TRBV5-6 to TRBJ2-5; D is undetermined. Per the germline V gene, CDR1 is SGHDT and CDR2 is YYEEEE. V was cut by 0 bases and J by 1 base, with 7 bases left in between. This CDR3 is built from 14 residues. CDR3 nucleotide sequence: TGTGCCAGCAGCTTGGAGGCAATCCAAGAGACCCAGTACTTC. Translated, it gives CASSLEAIQETQYF. Full variable domain (rest looked up from reference TRBV5-6 and TRBJ2-5): DAGVTQSPTHLIKTRGQQVTLRCSPKSGHDTVSWYQQALGQGPQFIFQYYEEEERQRGNFPDRFSGHQFPNYSSELNVNALLLGDSALYLCASSLEAIQETQYFGPGTRLLVL.